A single sample gave rise to the 2 T cell receptor beta chains below, sequenced in a study of blood T cell repertoires in COVID-19. Libraries were prepared by immunoSEQ multiplex PCR; TCRdb keeps only in-frame clonotypes and omits some of them. The sample shows under 200,000 clones, 80% of them seen only once. Sequenced: peripheral blood. The receptors come from a man in his sixties with acute or convalescent COVID-19.

The gene calls are TRBV12-5 and TRBJ2-1; D perhaps matches TRBD2 (6 bases). The CDR3 is 17 residues long. V lost 3 bases and J 2 bases, leaving 17 bases between the germline ends. Germline-derived CDR1 and CDR2 are LGHNT and FRNRAP. The CDR3 spells CASGFGGVVGAYNEQFF. The DNA of the CDR3 is TGTGCTAGTGGTTTTGGCGGGGTTGTAGGCGCCTACAATGAGCAGTTCTTC.

This clone was seen a few times. This chain uses TRBV5-5 with TRBJ2-1; D is undetermined. The CDR3 spans 14 residues. The germline V gene has CDR1 SGHKS and CDR2 YYEKEE (reference sequence). V shed 0 bases and J shed 2 bases, with 6 bases lying between them. The CDR3 DNA follows: TGTGCCAGCAGCTTGGTGGGCCCCTACAATGAGCAGTTCTTC. This sequence encodes CASSLVGPYNEQFF.